Ten or more counts support the clone carrying this TCR beta chain. The antigen is not known. V lost 7 bases and J lost 7, with 12 bases in between. The germline gives CDR1 SGHKS, CDR2 YYEKEE (reference sequence). The CDR3 spans 11 residues. The entry originates in a study of shared clonotypes between healthy human individuals. Study background: Per donor, three plates held CD4 naive cells, three held CD4 memory, two held CD8 naive and one held CD8 memory.

Splitting of CD4+ cells produced CD45RA+ naive and CD45RA-negative memory subsets. Study-wide results and caveats: Only a few donors were included, so the genetic and exposure-history diversity represented was limited.

The repertoire was sequenced with immunoSEQ multiplex PCR; TCRdb's copy has only in-frame clones and lacks some. The table has about 730,000 clones, 72% seen once. The chain carries TRBV5-5 and TRBJ2-7, with D possibly called TRBD1 or TRBD2 (5 bases each). The source is a woman aged 25 to 45 in good health. The material sequenced was memory CD4+ T cells sorted from blood. Noted subset: CD45RA-negative fraction. CDR3 coding DNA: TGTGCCAGCTTTGTAGAGGGGGAGCAGTACTTC. Its protein is CASFVEGEQYF.